This T cell receptor beta chain was identified in a study of cytomegalovirus exposure and HLA in healthy donors. This table comes from immunoSEQ multiplex PCR, and its TCRdb copy is limited to in-frame clones, with some not included. The sample records roughly 64,000 clones, 90% to 95% being singletons. Concerning this clone itself: The antigen is not known.

Findings and caveats of the study: That first-cohort TCR clusters tended to co-occur in the 120 or so validation repertoires was found in a later analysis.

The sequence was collected from a woman aged 18-29 years in good health and CMV-seropositive. Specimen: PBMCs.

In nucleotides, the CDR3 is TGTGCCAGCACCTCACTAAGAAGCTCCTACGAGCAGTACTTC. Translated: CASTSLRSSYEQYF. V gene TRBV28 combines with J gene TRBJ2-7; D is ambiguous. Trimming shortened V by 7 bases and J by 0 bases, and 13 bases separated the two germline ends. The CDR3 loop spans 14 amino acids. Germline V gene data show CDR1 as MDHEN and CDR2 as SYDVKM.